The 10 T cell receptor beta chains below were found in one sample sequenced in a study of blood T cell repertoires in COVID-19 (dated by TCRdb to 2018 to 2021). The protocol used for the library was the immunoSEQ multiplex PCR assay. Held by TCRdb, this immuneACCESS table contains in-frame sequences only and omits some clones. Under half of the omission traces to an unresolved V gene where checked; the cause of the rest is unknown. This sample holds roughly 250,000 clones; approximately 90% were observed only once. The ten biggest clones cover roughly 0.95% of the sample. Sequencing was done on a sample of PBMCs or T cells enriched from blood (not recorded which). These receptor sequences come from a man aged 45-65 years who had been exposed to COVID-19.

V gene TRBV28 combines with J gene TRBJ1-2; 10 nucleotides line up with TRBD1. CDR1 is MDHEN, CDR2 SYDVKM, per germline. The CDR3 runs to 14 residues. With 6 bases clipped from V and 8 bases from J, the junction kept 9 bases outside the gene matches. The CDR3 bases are TGTGCCAGCAGAGACAGACAGGGGGCTATCGGCTACACCTTC. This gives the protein CASRDRQGAIGYTF.

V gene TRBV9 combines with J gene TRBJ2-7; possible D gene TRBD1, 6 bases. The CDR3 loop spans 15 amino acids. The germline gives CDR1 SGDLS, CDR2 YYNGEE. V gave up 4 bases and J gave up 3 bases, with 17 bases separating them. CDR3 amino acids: CASSPRTASIYEQYF. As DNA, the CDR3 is TGTGCCAGCAGCCCCCGGACAGCTTCTATCTACGAGCAGTACTTC.

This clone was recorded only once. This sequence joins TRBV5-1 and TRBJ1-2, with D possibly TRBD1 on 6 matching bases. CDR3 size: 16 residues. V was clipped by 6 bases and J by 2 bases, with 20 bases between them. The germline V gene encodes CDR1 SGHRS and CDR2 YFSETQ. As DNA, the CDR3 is TGCGCCAGCATCCTGCTATTGACAGGTGCCAACTATGGCTACACCTTC. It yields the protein CASILLLTGANYGYTF.

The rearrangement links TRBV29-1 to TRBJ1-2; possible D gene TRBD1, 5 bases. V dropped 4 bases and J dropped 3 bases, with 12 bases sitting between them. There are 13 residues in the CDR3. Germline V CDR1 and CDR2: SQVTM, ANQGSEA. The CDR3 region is CSVVQVGDYGYTF. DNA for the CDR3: TGCAGCGTTGTACAGGTTGGTGACTATGGCTACACCTTC. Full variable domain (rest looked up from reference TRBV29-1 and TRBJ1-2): SAVISQKPSRDICQRGTSLTIQCQVDSQVTMMFWYRQQPGQSLTLIATANQGSEATYESGFVIDKFPISRPNLTFSTLTVSNMSPEDSSIYLCSVVQVGDYGYTFGSGTRLTVV.

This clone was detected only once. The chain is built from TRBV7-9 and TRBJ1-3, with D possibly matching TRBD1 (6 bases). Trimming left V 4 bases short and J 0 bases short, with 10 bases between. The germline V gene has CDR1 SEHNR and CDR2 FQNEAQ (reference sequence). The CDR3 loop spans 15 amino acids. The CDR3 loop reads CASSSTGSSGNTIYF. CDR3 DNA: TGTGCCAGCAGCTCAACAGGGTCCTCTGGAAACACCATATATTTT.

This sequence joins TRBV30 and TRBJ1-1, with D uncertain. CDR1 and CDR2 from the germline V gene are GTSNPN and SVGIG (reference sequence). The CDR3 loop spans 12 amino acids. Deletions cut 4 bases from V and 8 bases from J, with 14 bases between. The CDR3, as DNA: TGTGCCTGGAAACTAGTGGGAGGGGAAGCTTTCTTT. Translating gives CAWKLVGGEAFF.

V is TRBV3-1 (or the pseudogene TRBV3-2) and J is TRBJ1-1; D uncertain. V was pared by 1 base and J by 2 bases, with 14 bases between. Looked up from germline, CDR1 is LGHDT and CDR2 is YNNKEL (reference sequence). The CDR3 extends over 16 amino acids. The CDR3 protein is CASSQGLATLNTEAFF. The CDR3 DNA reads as TGTGCCAGCAGCCAAGGACTAGCGACCTTAAACACTGAAGCTTTCTTT.

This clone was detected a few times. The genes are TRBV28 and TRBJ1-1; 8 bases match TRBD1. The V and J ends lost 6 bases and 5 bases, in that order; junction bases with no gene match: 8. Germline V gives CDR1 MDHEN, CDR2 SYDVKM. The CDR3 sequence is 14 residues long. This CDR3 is CASSPRRGQTEAFF. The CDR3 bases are TGTGCCAGCAGCCCCCGCAGGGGGCAAACTGAAGCTTTCTTT. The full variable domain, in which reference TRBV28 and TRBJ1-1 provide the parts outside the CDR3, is DVKVTQSSRYLVKRTGEKVFLECVQDMDHENMFWYRQDPGLGLRLIYFSYDVKMKEKGDIPEGYSVSREKKERFSLILESASTNQTSMYLCASSPRRGQTEAFFGQGTRLTVV.

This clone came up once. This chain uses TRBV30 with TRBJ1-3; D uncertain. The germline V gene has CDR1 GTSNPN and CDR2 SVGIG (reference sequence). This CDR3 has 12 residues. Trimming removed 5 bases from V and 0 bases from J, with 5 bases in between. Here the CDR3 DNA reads TGTGCCTGGGCCTACTCTGGAAACACCATATATTTT. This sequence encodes CAWAYSGNTIYF. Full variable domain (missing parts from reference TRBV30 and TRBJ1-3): SQTIHQWPATLVQPVGSPLSLECTVEGTSNPNLYWYRQAAGRGLQLLFYSVGIGQISSEVPQNLSASRPQDRQFILSSKKLLLSDSGFYLCAWAYSGNTIYFGEGSWLTVV.

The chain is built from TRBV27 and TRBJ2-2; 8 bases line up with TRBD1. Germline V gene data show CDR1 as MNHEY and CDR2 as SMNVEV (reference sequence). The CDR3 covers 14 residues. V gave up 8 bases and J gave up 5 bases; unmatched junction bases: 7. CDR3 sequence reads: CASLDRGRTGELFF. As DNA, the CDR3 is TGTGCCAGCCTCGACAGGGGTCGGACCGGGGAGCTGTTTTTT.